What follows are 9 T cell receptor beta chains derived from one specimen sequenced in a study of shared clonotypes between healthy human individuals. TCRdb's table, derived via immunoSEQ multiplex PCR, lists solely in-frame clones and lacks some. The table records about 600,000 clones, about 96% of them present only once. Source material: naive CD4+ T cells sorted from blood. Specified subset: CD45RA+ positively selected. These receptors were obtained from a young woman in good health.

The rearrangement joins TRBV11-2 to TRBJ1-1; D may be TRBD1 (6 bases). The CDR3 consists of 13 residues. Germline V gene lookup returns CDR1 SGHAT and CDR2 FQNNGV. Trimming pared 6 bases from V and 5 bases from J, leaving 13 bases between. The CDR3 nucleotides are TGTGCCAGCAGGGCAGGGGTAAGGACTGAAGCTTTCTTT. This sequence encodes CASRAGVRTEAFF. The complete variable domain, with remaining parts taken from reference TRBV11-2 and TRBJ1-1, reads EAGVAQSPRYKIIEKRQSVAFWCNPISGHATLYWYQQILGQGPKLLIQFQNNGVVDDSQLPKDRFSAERLKGVDSTLKIQPAKLEDSAVYLCASRAGVRTEAFFGQGTRLTVV.

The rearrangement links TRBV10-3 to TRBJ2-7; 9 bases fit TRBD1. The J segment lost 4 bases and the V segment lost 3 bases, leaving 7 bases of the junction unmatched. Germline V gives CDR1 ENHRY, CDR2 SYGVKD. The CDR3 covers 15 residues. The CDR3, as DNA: TGTGCCATCAGTGAAGGGACAGGGACGATTTACGAGCAGTACTTC. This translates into CAISEGTGTIYEQYF.

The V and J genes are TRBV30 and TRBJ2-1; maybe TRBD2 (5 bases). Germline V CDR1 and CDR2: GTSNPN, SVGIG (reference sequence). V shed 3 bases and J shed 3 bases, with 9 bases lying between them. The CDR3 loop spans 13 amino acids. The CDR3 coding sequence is TGTGCCTGGAGGGAGACTAACTACAATGAGCAGTTCTTC. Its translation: CAWRETNYNEQFF. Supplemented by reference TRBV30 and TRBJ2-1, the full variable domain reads SQTIHQWPATLVQPVGSPLSLECTVEGTSNPNLYWYRQAAGRGLQLLFYSVGIGQISSEVPQNLSASRPQDRQFILSSKKLLLSDSGFYLCAWRETNYNEQFFGPGTRLTVL.

The CDR3 region is CASSIAPGLLPPDTQYF. CDR3 nucleotide sequence: TGTGCCAGTAGTATAGCCCCAGGGCTCCTCCCCCCAGATACGCAGTATTTT. The gene calls are TRBV19 and TRBJ2-3; a weak D match, TRBD1 (5 bases). The CDR3 has 17 amino acids. Germline CDR1 is LNHDA and CDR2 is SQIVND (reference sequence). The germline V and J ends were trimmed by 1 base and 4 bases, with 18 bases remaining between them. The whole variable domain, remainder taken from reference TRBV19 and TRBJ2-3, is DGGITQSPKYLFRKEGQNVTLSCEQNLNHDAMYWYRQDPGQGLRLIYYSQIVNDFQKGDIAEGYSVSREKKESFPLTVTSAQKNPTAFYLCASSIAPGLLPPDTQYFGPGTRLTVL.

The CDR3 coding sequence is TGCGCCAGCACCCGGGCTGAGGGTACTGAAGCTTTCTTT. Amino acid sequence: CASTRAEGTEAFF. The chain couples TRBV5-1 to TRBJ1-1, with D uncertain. V lost 6 bases to trimming and J lost 5 bases, with 14 bases between them. CDR1 SGHRS and CDR2 YFSETQ come from the germline V gene. This CDR3 comprises 13 residues.

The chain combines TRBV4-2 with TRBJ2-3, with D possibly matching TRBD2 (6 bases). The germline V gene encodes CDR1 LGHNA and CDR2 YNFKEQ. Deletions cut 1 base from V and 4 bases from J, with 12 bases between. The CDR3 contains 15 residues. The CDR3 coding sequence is TGTGCCAGCAGCCAAGGGGGCGGGGTCGCAGATACGCAGTATTTT. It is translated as CASSQGGGVADTQYF.

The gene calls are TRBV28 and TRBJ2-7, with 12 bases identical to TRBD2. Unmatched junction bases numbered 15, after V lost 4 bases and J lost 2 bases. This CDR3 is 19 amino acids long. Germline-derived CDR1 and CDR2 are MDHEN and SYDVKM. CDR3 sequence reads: CASSSQASGRAASPYEQYF. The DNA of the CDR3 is TGTGCCAGCAGTTCCCAGGCTAGCGGGAGGGCCGCGTCTCCCTACGAGCAGTACTTC.

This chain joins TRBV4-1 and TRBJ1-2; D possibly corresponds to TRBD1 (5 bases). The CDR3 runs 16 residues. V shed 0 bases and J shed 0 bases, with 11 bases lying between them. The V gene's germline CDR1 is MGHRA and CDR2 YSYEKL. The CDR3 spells CASSQDSRTTNYGYTF. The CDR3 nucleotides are TGCGCCAGCAGCCAAGATTCGAGGACAACTAACTATGGCTACACCTTC.

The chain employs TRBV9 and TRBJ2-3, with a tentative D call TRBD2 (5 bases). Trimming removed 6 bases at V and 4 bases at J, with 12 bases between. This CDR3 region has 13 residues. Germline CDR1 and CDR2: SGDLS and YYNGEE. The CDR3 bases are TGTGCCAGCAAAACCATGGGAGCAGATACGCAGTATTTT. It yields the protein CASKTMGADTQYF.